This passage covers 17 T cell receptor beta chains from one sample sequenced in a study of shared clonotypes between healthy human individuals. Method: immunoSEQ multiplex PCR; TCRdb's copy keeps in-frame clones and lacks some. The sample lists around 200,000 clones, around 93% occurring once. What was sequenced was naive CD4+ T cells sorted from blood. Subset meaning: CD45RA+ positively selected. These receptors all stem from a woman aged 30 to 39 in good health.

The J gene is TRBJ2-2, the V gene TRBV5-4; 8 bases align to TRBD2. The germline CDR1 and CDR2 sequences are SGHNT and YYREEE (reference sequence). The CDR3 is made up of 16 amino acids. The ends lost 4 bases at V and 1 base at J; junction bases unmatched: 6. The CDR3 nucleotides read TGTGCCAGCAGCCCCCGACTAGCGAGGAACACCGGGGAGCTGTTTTTT. Its translation: CASSPRLARNTGELFF.

J is TRBJ2-7 and V is TRBV27, with TRBD2 matching over 13 bases. The CDR3 has 15 residues. Losses at the gene ends were 6 bases for V and 2 bases for J; bases not matched to a gene: 4. CDR1 and CDR2 from the germline V gene are MNHEY and SMNVEV (reference sequence). This CDR3 reads CASSMGLAGTYEQYF. DNA for the CDR3: TGTGCCAGCAGCATGGGACTAGCGGGAACCTACGAGCAGTACTTC.

This chain links TRBV10-3 with TRBJ1-2; D gene ambiguous. Trimming removed 4 bases at V and 2 bases at J, with 5 bases between. Germline CDR1 and CDR2: ENHRY and SYGVKD. There are 12 residues in the CDR3. This CDR3 is CAISAENYGYTF. In nucleotides, the CDR3 is TGTGCCATCAGTGCCGAAAACTATGGCTACACCTTC.

The rearrangement uses TRBV5-4 and TRBJ2-6; D is unresolved. There are 16 residues in the CDR3. Germline CDR1 SGHNT, CDR2 YYREEE (reference sequence). V lost 4 bases and J lost 0, with 11 bases in between. The CDR3 spells CASSQALDSGANVLTF. The CDR3 DNA sequence: TGTGCCAGCAGCCAAGCGCTCGACTCTGGGGCCAACGTCCTGACTTTC. Filled out from reference TRBV5-4 and TRBJ2-6, the complete variable domain reads ETGVTQSPTHLIKTRGQQVTLRCSSQSGHNTVSWYQQALGQGPQFIFQYYREEENGRGNFPPRFSGLQFPNYSSELNVNALELDDSALYLCASSQALDSGANVLTFGAGSRLTVL.

The V call is TRBV23-1, the J call TRBJ2-5; unclear D gene. The J call is in doubt because the DNA end fits TRBJ2-7 better. TRBV23-1 is labeled an ORF, and its function is uncertain. The CDR3 extends over 14 amino acids. CDR3 in amino acids: CASSPHGRIYEQYF. CDR3 DNA sequence: TGCGCCAGCAGCCCCCACGGACGGATCTACGAGCAGTACTTC.

The chain recombines TRBV20-1 with TRBJ1-2; D gene ambiguous. Germline-derived CDR1 and CDR2 are DFQATT and SNEGSKA (reference sequence). The CDR3 runs 10 residues. Trimming left V 5 bases short and J 7 bases short, with 8 bases between. The CDR3: CSAAGVGYTF. The CDR3 bases are TGCAGTGCTGCGGGTGTTGGCTACACCTTC.

V and J are TRBV6-8 and TRBJ1-2; D gene uncertain. V dropped 0 bases and J dropped 4 bases, with 6 bases sitting between them. The germline CDR1 and CDR2 sequences are MNHGY and SAAAGT. The CDR3 is 13 amino acids. CDR3 DNA: TGTGCCAGCAGTTACTCGAGTAGCTATGGCTACACCTTC. Translated: CASSYSSSYGYTF.

V is TRBV6-4 and J is TRBJ1-1; D may be TRBD1 (6 bases). This CDR3 region has 17 residues. Trimming shortened V by 2 bases and J by 4 bases, and 20 bases separated the two germline ends. Germline V gives CDR1 MRHNA, CDR2 SNTAGT. CDR3 in amino acids: CASSDGRTGTQGTEAFF. The CDR3 nucleotides are TGTGCCAGCAGTGACGGACGAACAGGGACCCAGGGCACTGAAGCTTTCTTT.

This sequence joins TRBV11-1 and TRBJ1-1; D is perhaps TRBD1 (5 bases). Germline assignment: CDR1 SGHAT and CDR2 FQDESV (reference sequence). The CDR3 is made up of 14 amino acids. Trimming shortened V by 5 bases and J by 4 bases, and 14 bases separated the two germline ends. This chain's CDR3 is CASSRGQGTTEAFF. CDR3 coding DNA: TGTGCCAGCAGCCGTGGACAAGGGACCACTGAAGCTTTCTTT.

This chain joins TRBV2 and TRBJ2-5; D not certain. This CDR3 is built from 15 residues. CDR1 and CDR2 from the germline V gene are SNHLY and FYNNEI. The V end was cut by 0 bases, the J end by 5 bases, with 13 bases between. In DNA form, the CDR3 reads TGTGCCAGCAGTGAAGCGCTGAGTTACTGGGAGACCCAGTACTTC. It specifies CASSEALSYWETQYF.

This clone was observed a single time. The rearrangement links TRBV28 to TRBJ2-5; D is possibly TRBD1 or TRBD2 (6 bases each). The J call is doubtful: the DNA matches TRBJ2-7 better. CDR3 length equals 14 residues. Germline lookup yields CDR1 MDHEN and CDR2 SYDVKM. This CDR3 is CASSLRGDWDEQYF. Here the CDR3 DNA reads TGTGCCAGCAGTTTAAGGGGGGATTGGGACGAGCAGTACTTC.

The chain combines TRBV28 with TRBJ2-7; D is possibly TRBD1 (6 bases). The CDR3 runs to 13 residues. Germline lookup yields CDR1 MDHEN and CDR2 SYDVKM. The germline V and J ends were trimmed by 2 bases and 10 bases, with 15 bases remaining between them. As DNA, the CDR3 is TGTGCCAGCAGTTTAGGTGGTGGACAGCGCCAGTACTTC. Amino acids: CASSLGGGQRQYF.

The chain is built from TRBV6-5 and TRBJ1-1, with 8 bases aligning to TRBD1. Germline CDR1 MNHEY, CDR2 SVGAGI. This CDR3 has 16 amino acids. V trimming: 1 base; J trimming: 1 base; junction bases outside the gene matches: 5. The CDR3 protein is CASSYLGTGKNTEAFF. The CDR3 DNA sequence: TGTGCCAGCAGTTACTTAGGGACAGGAAAGAACACTGAAGCTTTCTTT.

V and J are TRBV19 and TRBJ2-5; 12 bases map to TRBD2. CDR1 LNHDA and CDR2 SQIVND come from the germline V gene (reference sequence). This CDR3 spans 15 amino acids. The ends lost 6 bases at V and 2 bases at J; junction bases unmatched: 4. CDR3 protein: CASRGGLAGQETQYF. The CDR3 DNA is TGTGCCAGTAGAGGAGGACTAGCGGGACAAGAGACCCAGTACTTC. Drawing the rest from reference TRBV19 and TRBJ2-5, the complete variable domain is DGGITQSPKYLFRKEGQNVTLSCEQNLNHDAMYWYRQDPGQGLRLIYYSQIVNDFQKGDIAEGYSVSREKKESFPLTVTSAQKNPTAFYLCASRGGLAGQETQYFGPGTRLLVL.

The chain carries TRBV5-5 and TRBJ2-7; D tentatively reads TRBD1 or TRBD2 (6 bases each). From germline, CDR1 is SGHKS and CDR2 YYEKEE (reference sequence). CDR3 length: 14 residues. Trimming pared 0 bases from V and 4 bases from J, leaving 11 bases between. The CDR3 DNA follows: TGTGCCAGCAGCTTGGCGGGGGCGCAGTACGAGCAGTACTTC. Its protein product is CASSLAGAQYEQYF.

The rearrangement links TRBV6-5 to TRBJ1-5, with unresolved D. Trimming pared 8 bases from V and 3 bases from J, leaving 11 bases between. There are 13 residues in the CDR3. The V gene's germline CDR1 is MNHEY and CDR2 SVGAGI. The CDR3 DNA reads TGTGCCAGCGGGTTCACGTTCAATCAGCCCCAGCATTTT. Amino acid sequence: CASGFTFNQPQHF.

This clone was found a few times. This chain links TRBV10-1 with TRBJ1-3; 7 bases agree with TRBD1. Germline V gives CDR1 WNHNN, CDR2 SYGVQD (reference sequence). V lost 6 bases and J lost 8; bases outside the gene matches: 10. The CDR3 has 14 amino acids. The CDR3 region is CASSRGQAVDTIYF. CDR3 nucleotide sequence: TGCGCCAGCAGCCGCGGACAGGCTGTGGACACCATATATTTT.